These 3 T cell receptor beta chains originate from one sample sequenced in a study of memory CD4+ T cells and cytomegalovirus serostatus. The sort gate was single viable CD3+CD4+CD8-CD45RO+ cells for memory CD4+ T cells. The repertoire was sequenced with immunoSEQ multiplex PCR; TCRdb's copy has only in-frame clones and lacks some. The table has around 40,000 clones, over 65% seen once; the top ten hold about 0.8%. Specimen: memory CD4+ T cells from blood. These TCRs come from an adult in good health and CMV-seronegative.

The chain is built from TRBV6-5 and TRBJ2-3, with 8 bases matching TRBD1. The germline V gene has CDR1 MNHEY and CDR2 SVGAGI. With V trimmed by 9 bases and J by 3 bases, 8 bases remained unmatched. This CDR3 has 14 residues. The CDR3 loop reads CASRSRQGTDTQYF. As DNA, the CDR3 is TGTGCCAGTAGGTCCCGACAGGGGACAGATACGCAGTATTTT.

This clone was observed once. The CDR3 region has the DNA TGTGCCAGCAGTTACTCGGATCAGGGGACCCACTATGGCTACACCTTC. It encodes CASSYSDQGTHYGYTF. This chain links TRBV6-5 with TRBJ1-2; perhaps TRBD1 as D (6 bases). The CDR3 covers 16 residues. Deletions cut 0 bases from V and 3 bases from J, with 14 bases between. Germline loops: CDR1 MNHEY, CDR2 SVGAGI.

This chain connects TRBV25-1 to TRBJ1-1; D may be TRBD1 (5 bases). CDR1 and CDR2 (germline): MGHDK, SYGVNS. The CDR3 sequence is 14 residues long. The V end was cut by 3 bases, the J end by 1 base, with 9 bases between. The CDR3 bases are TGTGCCAGCAGTGACAGGGAGGGGAACACTGAAGCTTTCTTT. Its protein product is CASSDREGNTEAFF. Drawing the rest from reference TRBV25-1 and TRBJ1-1, the complete variable domain is EADIYQTPRYLVIGTGKKITLECSQTMGHDKMYWYQQDPGMELHLIHYSYGVNSTEKGDLSSESTVSRIRTEHFPLTLESARPSHTSQYLCASSDREGNTEAFFGQGTRLTVV.